One and the same sample provided the 25 T cell receptor beta chains below, sequenced in a study of shared clonotypes between healthy human individuals. The data were produced by immunoSEQ multiplex PCR, yet TCRdb's version contains in-frame clones alone and is incomplete. Altogether roughly 380,000 clones are present, 96% being singletons, with the ten largest covering 0.32%. The sample consisted of memory CD8+ T cells sorted from blood. Subset defined: CD45RO+ cells pooled with CCR7-negative TemRA cells. These receptors originate from a young man in good health.

This chain connects TRBV19 to TRBJ2-4; D perhaps matches TRBD2 (5 bases). The length of the CDR3 is 19 residues. Germline lookup yields CDR1 LNHDA and CDR2 SQIVND (reference sequence). The ends were cut back, 5 bases at V and 7 bases at J, with 30 bases in the middle. The CDR3: CASSPGRSAPLRLGNIQYF. The DNA for the CDR3 is TGTGCCAGTAGTCCCGGACGTAGCGCACCGTTGAGGTTAGGGAACATTCAGTACTTC.

CDR3 sequence: CASSFSTYEQYF. Here the CDR3 DNA reads TGTGCCAGCAGTTTCTCAACCTACGAGCAGTACTTC. The V call is TRBV28, the J call TRBJ2-7; D not resolved. Trimming removed 3 bases at V and 2 bases at J, with 5 bases between. Germline V gene sequence: CDR1 MDHEN, CDR2 SYDVKM. This CDR3 comprises 12 residues.

CDR3 protein: CSASDAYEQYF. CDR3 nucleotide sequence: TGCAGTGCTAGCGACGCCTACGAGCAGTACTTC. J is TRBJ2-7 and V is TRBV20-1; D is unresolved. CDR3 length: 11 residues. The germline V and J ends were trimmed by 3 bases and 2 bases, with 5 bases remaining between them. Germline V lookup: CDR1 DFQATT, CDR2 SNEGSKA (reference sequence).

The chain combines TRBV28 with TRBJ2-1; 7 bases match TRBD2. V shed 5 bases, J shed 3 bases, and the junction held 10 bases outside the gene matches. The CDR3 is made up of 16 amino acids. CDR1 and CDR2 from the germline V gene are MDHEN and SYDVKM. This CDR3 is CASSPRASGYYNEQFF. CDR3 in DNA: TGTGCCAGCAGTCCCCGTGCTAGCGGCTACTACAATGAGCAGTTCTTC. Full variable domain (rest looked up from reference TRBV28 and TRBJ2-1): DVKVTQSSRYLVKRTGEKVFLECVQDMDHENMFWYRQDPGLGLRLIYFSYDVKMKEKGDIPEGYSVSREKKERFSLILESASTNQTSMYLCASSPRASGYYNEQFFGPGTRLTVL.

V gene TRBV5-1 combines with J gene TRBJ2-1; possibly TRBD2 for D (5 bases). V lost 0 bases and J 6 bases, leaving 13 bases between the germline ends. CDR3 length equals 15 residues. From germline, CDR1 is SGHRS and CDR2 YFSETQ. The CDR3 nucleotides are TGCGCCAGCAGCTTGGTCCTAGCAATCGGCAATGAGCAGTTCTTC. Translation: CASSLVLAIGNEQFF.

The chain recombines TRBV28 with TRBJ2-1; 7 positions match TRBD1. CDR1 MDHEN and CDR2 SYDVKM come from the germline V gene. The ends lost 11 bases at V and 7 bases at J; junction bases unmatched: 17. The CDR3 totals 15 residues. In DNA form, the CDR3 reads TGTGCCGTACCCCCCCGGGACAGCCGTGAGAATGAGCAGTTCTTC. As protein: CAVPPRDSRENEQFF.

The chain links TRBV6-1 to TRBJ2-7; D is unclear. The length of the CDR3 is 14 residues. Trimming shortened V by 1 base and J by 6 bases, and 13 bases separated the two germline ends. Germline loops: CDR1 MNHNS, CDR2 SASEGT. This CDR3 is CASSEVTHPREQYF. The DNA of the CDR3 is TGTGCCAGCAGTGAAGTTACTCATCCTCGCGAGCAGTACTTC.

The gene calls are TRBV14 and TRBJ2-3; D call uncertain. V shed 2 bases and J shed 2 bases, with 14 bases lying between them. The CDR3 runs 16 residues. The germline gives CDR1 SGHDN, CDR2 FVKESK. The CDR3 protein is CASSQIGTIPTDTQYF. The CDR3 DNA is TGTGCCAGCAGCCAAATAGGCACAATTCCCACAGATACGCAGTATTTT.

This chain joins TRBV28 and TRBJ1-2; no clear D. Germline loops: CDR1 MDHEN, CDR2 SYDVKM. The ends were cut back, 3 bases at V and 0 bases at J, with 17 bases in the middle. The CDR3 covers 17 residues. This chain's CDR3 is CASSFRTTFGANYGYTF. In nucleotides, the CDR3 is TGTGCCAGCAGTTTCCGCACGACATTCGGAGCTAACTATGGCTACACCTTC.

The V and J genes are TRBV11-2 and TRBJ2-3; 10 bases map to TRBD1. This CDR3 has 15 residues. CDR1 SGHAT and CDR2 FQNNGV come from the germline V gene. V was pared by 5 bases and J by 6 bases, with 8 bases of the junction left unmatched. As DNA, the CDR3 is TGTGCCAGCAGCACAAGACCGGGACAGGGGGATACGCAGTATTTT. Translation gives CASSTRPGQGDTQYF.

The J gene is TRBJ2-1, the V gene TRBV19; possible D gene TRBD2, 6 bases. V lost 1 base, J lost 2 bases, and 9 bases lay in between. The CDR3 length is 15 residues. Germline CDR1 is LNHDA and CDR2 is SQIVND (reference sequence). The CDR3 DNA is TGTGCCAGTAGTATAGCCGGGAGCCCCTACAATGAGCAGTTCTTC. This codes for CASSIAGSPYNEQFF.

The CDR3 here is CASSRGASNTEAFF. The CDR3 coding sequence is TGTGCCAGCTCACGTGGGGCGTCGAACACTGAAGCTTTCTTT. The chain uses TRBV18 and TRBJ1-1; maybe TRBD1 (5 bases). Germline values: CDR1 KGHSH, CDR2 LQKENI. This CDR3 spans 14 amino acids. Trimming took off 4 bases at V and 1 base at J, with 10 bases between the two ends.

The chain combines TRBV13 with TRBJ2-7; possibly TRBD1 for D (5 bases). The V and J ends lost 1 base and 1 base respectively, with 5 bases between them. CDR1 PRHDT and CDR2 FYEKMQ come from the germline V gene (reference sequence). The CDR3 length is 13 residues. The CDR3 DNA is TGTGCCAGCAGCTTAGAGGGGTCCTACGAGCAGTACTTC. Translation gives CASSLEGSYEQYF.

The chain couples TRBV10-2 to TRBJ2-3; 10 bases fit TRBD2. Per the germline V gene, CDR1 is WSHSY and CDR2 is SAAADI. Trimming at V came to 4 bases and at J to 2 bases, leaving 3 bases not matched to a gene. This CDR3 region has 15 residues. CDR3 region: CASSGLAGTTDTQYF. DNA for the CDR3: TGCGCCAGCAGTGGACTAGCGGGTACCACAGATACGCAGTATTTT.

The rearrangement joins TRBV4-1 to TRBJ1-1; D might be TRBD1 (5 bases). The CDR3 loop spans 15 amino acids. Trimming stripped 2 bases from V and 5 bases from J, with 15 bases between. Germline CDR1 MGHRA, CDR2 YSYEKL. CDR3 amino acids: CASSQKPGGWTEAFF. The DNA of the CDR3 is TGCGCCAGCAGCCAAAAGCCCGGGGGGTGGACTGAAGCTTTCTTT.

The rearrangement joins TRBV18 to TRBJ2-1; 7 bases map to TRBD2. CDR3 length: 15 residues. After removal of 1 base from V and 9 bases from J, the junction contained 9 bases not matched to a gene. Looked up from germline, CDR1 is KGHSH and CDR2 is LQKENI. The CDR3 loop is CASSPLGREGGEQFF. CDR3 DNA sequence: TGTGCCAGCTCACCACTCGGCAGGGAGGGTGGTGAGCAGTTCTTC.

This clone has only a few counts. This chain joins TRBV28 and TRBJ1-4, with D maybe TRBD1 (5 bases). This CDR3 spans 15 amino acids. Germline CDR1 reads MDHEN; CDR2 reads SYDVKM. The germline V and J ends were trimmed by 6 bases and 4 bases, with 15 bases remaining between them. The CDR3 reads CASRYQGRLNEKLFF. The CDR3, as DNA: TGTGCCAGCAGATACCAGGGACGACTTAATGAAAAACTGTTTTTT.

V gene TRBV2 combines with J gene TRBJ2-5, with D unresolved. Germline CDR1 is SNHLY and CDR2 is FYNNEI. The V end was cut by 5 bases, the J end by 5 bases, with 6 bases between. This CDR3 region has 11 residues. CDR3 protein: CASSKRETQYF. As DNA, the CDR3 is TGTGCCAGCAGTAAGCGTGAGACCCAGTACTTC.

CDR3 in amino acids: CASSPLSISEQYF. For the CDR3, the DNA is TGTGCCAGCAGCCCCCTATCGATCTCCGAGCAGTACTTC. The chain uses TRBV7-2 and TRBJ2-7; D is undetermined. The CDR3 covers 13 residues. V was cut by 5 bases and J by 6 bases, with 14 bases left in between. The V gene's germline CDR1 is SGHTA and CDR2 FQGNSA. The variable domain in full, completed from reference TRBV7-2 and TRBJ2-7, reads GAGVSQSPSNKVTEKGKDVELRCDPISGHTALYWYRQSLGQGLEFLIYFQGNSAPDKSGLPSDRFSAERTGGSVSTLTIQRTQQEDSAVYLCASSPLSISEQYFGPGTRLTVT.

This rearrangement joins TRBV9 to TRBJ2-1, with 9 bases identical to TRBD1. CDR1 is SGDLS, CDR2 YYNGEE, per germline. The V and J ends lost 2 bases and 10 bases, in that order; junction bases with no gene match: 10. This CDR3 comprises 15 residues. CDR3 sequence: CASSVSGQGSGEQFF. Written as DNA, the CDR3 is TGTGCCAGCAGCGTGTCGGGACAGGGTTCGGGAGAGCAGTTCTTC.

Turning to this clone: Other nucleotide sequences in the sample specify the same CDR3. This chain joins TRBV6-5 and TRBJ2-7; TRBD2 might be the D (6 bases). The CDR3 has 12 amino acids. CDR1 MNHEY and CDR2 SVGAGI come from the germline V gene. The V end was cut by 2 bases, the J end by 6 bases, with 8 bases between. Written as DNA, the CDR3 is TGTGCCAGCAGTTACGTGGGGGGCGAGCAGTACTTC. Translation: CASSYVGGEQYF.

The chain links TRBV11-2 to TRBJ2-3, with D unresolved. This CDR3 comprises 13 residues. With 2 bases removed from V and 0 bases from J, the gap between germline ends came to 3 bases. CDR1 is SGHAT, CDR2 FQNNGV, per germline. The CDR3, as DNA: TGTGCCAGCAGCTTACCCAGCACAGATACGCAGTATTTT. The encoded protein is CASSLPSTDTQYF.

With respect to this clone: The sample contains more than one DNA sequence encoding this CDR3. V and J are TRBV20-1 and TRBJ1-2; the match to TRBD1 covers 9 bases. Trimming cost V 6 bases and J 4 bases; bases outside gene matches: 0. The germline V gene encodes CDR1 DFQATT and CDR2 SNEGSKA (reference sequence). CDR3 size: 11 residues. CDR3 region: CSATGGYGYTF. CDR3 nucleotide sequence: TGCAGTGCGACAGGGGGCTATGGCTACACCTTC.

This clone was picked up one time. The chain has TRBV11-2 and TRBJ2-2, with 7 bases aligning to TRBD2. V lost 5 bases and J lost 4; bases outside the gene matches: 4. This CDR3 has 14 residues. The germline V gene encodes CDR1 SGHAT and CDR2 FQNNGV. The CDR3 region has the DNA TGTGCCAGCAGCCAGACTAGCCCCACCGGGGAGCTGTTTTTT. The encoded protein is CASSQTSPTGELFF.

This sequence joins TRBV27 and TRBJ2-7, with 12 nucleotides matching TRBD2. The V gene end was trimmed by 7 bases and the J gene end by 2 bases; junction bases not matched to a gene: 6. Germline loops: CDR1 MNHEY, CDR2 SMNVEV (reference sequence). The CDR3 length is 15 residues. The CDR3 loop reads CASMTSGGPTYEQYF. The CDR3 bases are TGTGCCAGCATGACTAGCGGGGGTCCCACCTACGAGCAGTACTTC.